This TCR beta chain appears in the sequencing data of a study of regulatory T cells in long-lasting Graves disease. Noted time point: persistent/refractory GD, antithyroid drugs over 5 years with positive TRAb. Extracted PBMC RNA gave rise to the TCR library. Arm-PCR of CDR3 regions and iRepertoire HTBI primers were the basis on which TCR beta libraries were built. TCRdb re-analysed the multiplex PCR reads in MiXCR, keeping a single row per CDR3 protein. The table has 600,000 to 800,000 distinct CDR3 sequences, 25% to 30% seen once; the top ten hold about 42%. With 4 bases removed from V and 3 bases from J, the gap between germline ends came to 15 bases. This CDR3 has 15 residues. Per the germline V gene, CDR1 is SEHNR and CDR2 is FQNEAQ (reference sequence).

This sequence was found in a female donor with Graves disease. The starting material was peripheral blood mononuclear cells (PBMCs), obtained when the disease was refractory, from a patient treated with antithyroid drugs. J is TRBJ1-2 and V is TRBV7-9; TRBD1 is a possible D gene (5 bases). The CDR3 spells CASSSTRVPYYGYTF. CDR3 sequence (DNA): TGTGCCAGCAGCTCAACCAGGGTTCCCTACTATGGCTACACCTTC.